This entry describes one T cell receptor (beta chain). From germline, CDR1 is MNHEY and CDR2 SMNVEV (reference sequence). The CDR3 runs to 14 residues. Trimming took 8 bases from V and 0 from J, leaving 12 bases between them. As the sequencing template, cDNA was produced by extracting RNA and reverse transcribing it. Libraries were prepared by immunoSEQ multiplex PCR; TCRdb keeps only in-frame clonotypes and omits some of them. The sample has roughly 110,000 clones; 84% are singletons. Documented treatment: oral pan-JAK inhibitor, 5-10 mg twice daily. The data originate from a study of CD8+ T cells in alopecia areata.

This chain connects TRBV27 to TRBJ2-3; D not certain. The sequence was obtained from a human donor with alopecia areata. Here the sequenced sample was CD8+ T cells sorted from blood, taken at week 24, from a patient treated with tofacitinib. In nucleotides, the CDR3 is TGTGCCAGCTACGGTGGATCTAGCACAGATACGCAGTATTTT. As protein: CASYGGSSTDTQYF.